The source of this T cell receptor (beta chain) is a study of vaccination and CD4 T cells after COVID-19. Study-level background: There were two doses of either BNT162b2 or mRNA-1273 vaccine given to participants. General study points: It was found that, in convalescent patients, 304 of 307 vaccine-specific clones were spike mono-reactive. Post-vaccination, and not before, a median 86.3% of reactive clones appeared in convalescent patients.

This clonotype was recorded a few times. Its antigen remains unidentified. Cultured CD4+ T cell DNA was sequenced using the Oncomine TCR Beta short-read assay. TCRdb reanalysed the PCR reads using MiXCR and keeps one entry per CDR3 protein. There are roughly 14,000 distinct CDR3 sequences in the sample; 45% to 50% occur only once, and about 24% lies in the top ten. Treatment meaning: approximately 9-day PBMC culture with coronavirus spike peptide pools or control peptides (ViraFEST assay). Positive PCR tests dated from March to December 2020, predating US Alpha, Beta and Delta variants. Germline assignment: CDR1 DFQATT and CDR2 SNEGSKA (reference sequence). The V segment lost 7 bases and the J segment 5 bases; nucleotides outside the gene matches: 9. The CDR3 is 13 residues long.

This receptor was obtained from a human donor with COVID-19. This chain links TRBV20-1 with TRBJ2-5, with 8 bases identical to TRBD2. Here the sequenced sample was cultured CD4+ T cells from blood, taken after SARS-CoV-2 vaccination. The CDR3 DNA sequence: TGCAGTGGAAGGGCGGGGGGCCTGGAGACCCAGTACTTC. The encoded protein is CSGRAGGLETQYF.